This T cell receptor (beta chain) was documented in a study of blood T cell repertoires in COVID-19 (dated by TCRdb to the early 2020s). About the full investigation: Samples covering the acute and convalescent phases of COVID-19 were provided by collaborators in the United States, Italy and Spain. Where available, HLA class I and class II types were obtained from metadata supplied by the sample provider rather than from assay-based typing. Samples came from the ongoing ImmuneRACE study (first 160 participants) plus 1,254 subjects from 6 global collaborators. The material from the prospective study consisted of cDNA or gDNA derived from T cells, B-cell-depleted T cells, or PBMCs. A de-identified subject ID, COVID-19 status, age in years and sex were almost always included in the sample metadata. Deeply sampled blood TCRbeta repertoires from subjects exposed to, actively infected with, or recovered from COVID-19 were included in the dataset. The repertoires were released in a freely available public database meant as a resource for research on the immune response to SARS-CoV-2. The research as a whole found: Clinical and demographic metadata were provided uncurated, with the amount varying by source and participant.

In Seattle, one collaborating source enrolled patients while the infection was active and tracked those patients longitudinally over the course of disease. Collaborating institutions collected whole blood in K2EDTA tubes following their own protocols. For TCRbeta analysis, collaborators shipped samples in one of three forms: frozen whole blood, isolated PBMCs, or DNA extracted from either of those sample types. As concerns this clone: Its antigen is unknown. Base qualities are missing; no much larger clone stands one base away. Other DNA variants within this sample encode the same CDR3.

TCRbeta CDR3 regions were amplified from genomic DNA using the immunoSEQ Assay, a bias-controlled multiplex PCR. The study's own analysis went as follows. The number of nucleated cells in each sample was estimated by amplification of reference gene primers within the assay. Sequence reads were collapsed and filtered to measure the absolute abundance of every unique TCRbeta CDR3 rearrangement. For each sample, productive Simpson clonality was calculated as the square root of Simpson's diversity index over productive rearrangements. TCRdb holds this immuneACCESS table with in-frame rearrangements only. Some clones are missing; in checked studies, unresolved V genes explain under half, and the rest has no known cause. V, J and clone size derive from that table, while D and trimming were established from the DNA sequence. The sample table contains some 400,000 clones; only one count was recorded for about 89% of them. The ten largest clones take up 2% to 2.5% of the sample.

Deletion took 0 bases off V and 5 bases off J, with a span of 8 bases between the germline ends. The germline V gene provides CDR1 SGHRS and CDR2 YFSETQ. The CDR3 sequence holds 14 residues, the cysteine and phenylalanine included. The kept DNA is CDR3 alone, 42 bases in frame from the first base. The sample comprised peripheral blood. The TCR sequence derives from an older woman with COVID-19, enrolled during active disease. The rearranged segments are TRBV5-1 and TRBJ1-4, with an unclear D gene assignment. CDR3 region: CASSLDPGNEKLFF. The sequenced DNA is TGCGCCAGCAGCTTGGATCCGGGGAATGAAAAACTGTTTTTT. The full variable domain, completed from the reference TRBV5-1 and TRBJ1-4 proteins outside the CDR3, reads KAGVTQTPRYLIKTRGQQVTLSCSPISGHRSVSWYQQTPGQGLQFLFEYFSETQRNKGNFPGRFSGRQFSNSRSEMNVSTLELGDSALYLCASSLDPGNEKLFFGSGTQLSVL.